Listed here is a single TCR beta chain. This clonotype came up many times. It lacks a known antigen. No much larger clone is present one base from it, and per-base qualities are unavailable. TCR beta CDR3 regions were amplified from RNA transcripts. The first round of RT-PCR for the TCR CDR3 was performed with the HTBI primer set and the Qiagen OneStep RT-PCR kit. The libraries were constructed in a second round of multiplex PCR and then size-selected and purified. Libraries were sequenced paired-end with 100 bp reads on an Illumina HiSeq2000. The authors' analysis ran thus. SOAPnuke was used to process the raw data, with reads discarded if the reads contained adapters or uncalled bases, had a mean Phred below 15, or lacked an exact constant-primer or identifier match. COPE v1.2.5 was used to merge high-quality paired reads, and clonotypes were defined as unique nucleotide sequences. Clonotypes were aligned to IMGT TRBV, TRBD and TRBJ reference segments using MiTCR v1.1. The analysis included only V-J combinations with a frequency above 0.0001, which together covered 99% to 99.2% of the repertoires. A TCS score was defined as the ratio between F50 (clonal expansion) and ExV (chaos), using BLOSUM62-based TCRdist between CDR3 peptides within each V-J. Welch's t-statistics and random forest reduced fewer than 600 V-J features to 13, which were used in a naive Bayes classifier (R e1071). In-frame beta chains were kept once TCRdb had trimmed the public reads at Q25 with fastp and called clones with MiXCR. Each CDR3 protein appears once, grouped with its most common genes and DNA. It is TCRdb's table, rather than the study itself, that gives the V and J calls and clone size. The sample table shows approximately 520,000 distinct CDR3 sequences, and about 24% are seen once. The ten largest clonotypes hold approximately 10% of the sample.

The sample comes from a study of T cells in Graves' hyperthyroidism and ophthalmopathy (dated by TCRdb to about 2019). Regarding the complete study: Peripheral blood samples were taken at initial diagnosis, before any treatment was given. The paper reports TCR Vbeta CDR3 sequencing of 135 peripheral blood samples: approximately 41 ophthalmopathy, over 70 hyperthyroidism and approximately 17 progressor patients. Following sampling, methimazole starting at 30 mg daily was given to hyperthyroidism patients, and high-dose intravenous methylprednisolone was given to ophthalmopathy patients. In about 6 Graves' hyperthyroidism patients, the study also compared T-cell repertoires from thyroid tissue with T-cell repertoires from blood. The 75 to 100 discovery patients were divided at random into training and test sets in a 7:3 ratio. Whether ophthalmopathy could be predicted prospectively was tested in an independent validation cohort made up of about 18 hyperthyroidism patients plus 17 patients who later progressed to ophthalmopathy. To identify TCR V-J signatures that set the groups apart, the researchers used a discovery cohort of about a hundred patients, made up of roughly 45 with Graves' ophthalmopathy and some 55 with stable Graves' hyperthyroidism. Results the study describes overall, beyond this receptor: Sample size was not statistically predetermined, and investigators were not blinded to group allocation. In cross-validation, a model built on a 13 V-J signature told ophthalmopathy apart from stable hyperthyroidism with approximately 90% sensitivity and approximately 81% specificity, and in testing the same model reached 80%/75%. Most expanded thyroid clonotypes (frequency above 0.001) were also detected in blood, a finding suggesting that blood repertoires may reflect thyroid immune responses. In validation, the model predicted progression to ophthalmopathy a median of about 5.9 months before onset, with roughly 68% sensitivity and around 76% specificity.

Ophthalmopathy patients had moderately to severely active disease, with a Clinical Activity Score of 3 or more, a NOSPECS grade of 4 or more, and a disease duration of less than 3 months. Exclusion was applied to patients with uncontrolled infections, other autoimmune diseases, pregnancy or lactation. Diagnoses were established on the basis of clinical symptoms, serum thyroxine and TRAb, thyroid ultrasound, and orbital computed tomography. PBMCs were separated from 7.5 to 10 ml of fresh peripheral blood using Ficoll-Paque density gradient centrifugation. Trizol reagent was used to extract total RNA, and RNA quality was then checked on an Agilent 2100 Bioanalyzer. What was sequenced was blood. The clonotype comes from a woman in her 30s with Graves' ophthalmopathy.

The nucleotides are TGTGCCAGCATTTCGGACACTGAAGCTTTCTTT. Its protein is CASISDTEAFF. The chain is made from TRBV6-5 and TRBJ1-1, with no confident D gene call. The CDR3 runs 11 residues from the cysteine to the phenylalanine. Of the read, only the CDR3 DNA is kept; its 33 bases are in frame from base 1. The junction carries 6 bases between V and J, which are trimmed by 7 bases and 3 bases respectively. The germline V gene specifies MNHEY as CDR1 and SVGAGI as CDR2.